Following are 6 T cell receptor beta chains from one sample sequenced in a study of blood T cells in healthy people across ages. Sample-barcoded 5' priming and a J-beta primer mix drove a second PCR of roughly 7 to 11 cycles. One entry per CDR3 protein, called by TCRdb with MiXCR from the 5' RACE reads. The sample has about 1.6 million distinct CDR3 sequences, roughly 32% seen once; the top ten hold roughly 10%. Sequencing was carried out using blood. The source of these receptors is a woman aged 25 to 39 in good health.

Many counts were recorded for this clonotype. The rearrangement uses TRBV20-1 and TRBJ2-1; possible D gene TRBD2, 5 bases. The CDR3 has 15 amino acids. CDR1 is DFQATT and CDR2 is SNEGSKA in the germline V gene (reference sequence). Between the trimmed V and J ends, which lost 2 bases and 4 bases, there was a span of 15 bases. As DNA, the CDR3 is TGCAGTGCTAGAATTAGCGAGCGGCATTACAATGAGCAGTTCTTC. As protein: CSARISERHYNEQFF.

The genes are TRBV11-1 and TRBJ2-7; D gene uncertain. Trimming pared 5 bases from V and 10 bases from J, leaving 15 bases between. Germline V gene data show CDR1 as SGHAT and CDR2 as FQDESV (reference sequence). CDR3 length: 12 amino acids. The CDR3, as DNA: TGTGCCAGCAGCCTCGCAGCCTCCTCTCAGTACTTC. Its protein product is CASSLAASSQYF.

This clonotype showed up just a few times. The chain is built from TRBV20-1 and TRBJ1-6; TRBD1 is a possible D gene (5 bases). Deletions cut 0 bases from V and 7 bases from J, with 13 bases between. Germline CDR1 and CDR2: DFQATT and SNEGSKA (reference sequence). The CDR3 extends over 15 amino acids. The CDR3 sequence is CSARDQQGTNSPLHF. CDR3 sequence (DNA): TGCAGTGCTAGAGATCAGCAGGGCACCAATTCACCCCTCCACTTT.

The chain links TRBV19 to TRBJ2-7; D not certain. The CDR3 consists of 14 residues. CDR1 is LNHDA, CDR2 SQIVND, per germline (reference sequence). V lost 7 bases and J 0 bases, leaving 13 bases between the germline ends. CDR3 DNA sequence: TGTGCCAGTACCCAGAGCCCGAGCTCCTACGAGCAGTACTTC. This gives the protein CASTQSPSSYEQYF.

V is TRBV20-1 and J is TRBJ2-7; TRBD1 matches at 8 bases. The CDR3 is 17 residues long. Germline lookup yields CDR1 DFQATT and CDR2 SNEGSKA (reference sequence). V dropped 3 bases and J dropped 2; count of bases not matched to a gene: 15. The CDR3 DNA sequence: TGCAGTGCTAGGGATCAAAAGACAGGGGCCATCCCCTACGAGCAGTACTTC. This codes for CSARDQKTGAIPYEQYF.

With regard to this clonotype: This is likely a read error, given that the CDR3 carries no conserved phenylalanine or tryptophan at its end. The V call is TRBV6-4, the J call TRBJ1-5; 8 bases are a match to TRBD1. This CDR3 spans 18 amino acids. The V gene's germline CDR1 is MRHNA and CDR2 SNTAGT. V shed 4 bases, J shed 0 bases, and the junction held 11 bases outside the gene matches. The CDR3, as DNA: TGTGCCAGCAGTGCCTTGACAGGGGACATCTATAGCAATCAGCCCCAGCATGTT. It yields the protein CASSALTGDIYSNQPQHV.